This TCR beta chain was observed in a study of human T cells and chemical hapten exposure. About the study: Patients' scalps got diphenylcyclopropenone weekly throughout the approximately 23-week study. General study results and limits: In comparison with controls, expanded TCRs gave rise to a significantly larger number of large CDR3 similarity clusters.

The V end was cut by 0 bases, the J end by 3 bases, with 6 bases between. From germline, CDR1 is SGDLS and CDR2 YYNGEE. The CDR3 is made up of 13 amino acids. TCRdb reprocessed the RACE reads via MiXCR and lists one record per CDR3 protein. The sample yields around 330,000 distinct CDR3 sequences, about 5.4% seen once. Time point of the sample: pre-sensitization, week 0. As to treatment: therapeutic diphenylcyclopropenone sensitization with weekly scalp DPC. As regards this clonotype: Its cognate antigen is unknown.

This clonotype was obtained from a woman between 18 and 30 years old with alopecia areata. Some clones in this sample may be carry-over from other donors' samples. The specimen was whole blood, collected in connection with sensitization to the hapten diphenylcyclopropenone (DPC). This chain joins TRBV9 and TRBJ1-2; D is unresolved. The chain's CDR3 is CASSVDGYYGYTF. The DNA for the CDR3 is TGTGCCAGCAGCGTAGATGGATACTATGGCTACACCTTC.